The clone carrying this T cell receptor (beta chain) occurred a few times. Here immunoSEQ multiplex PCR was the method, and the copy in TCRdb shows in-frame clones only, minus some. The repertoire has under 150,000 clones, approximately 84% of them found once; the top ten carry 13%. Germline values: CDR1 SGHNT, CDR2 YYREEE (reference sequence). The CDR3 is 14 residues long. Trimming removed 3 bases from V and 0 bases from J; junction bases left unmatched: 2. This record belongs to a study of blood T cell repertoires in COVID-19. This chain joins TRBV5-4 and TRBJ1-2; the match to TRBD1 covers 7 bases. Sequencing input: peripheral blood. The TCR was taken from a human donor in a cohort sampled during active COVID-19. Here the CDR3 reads CASSWDSSNYGYTF. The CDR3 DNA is TGTGCCAGCAGCTGGGACAGTTCTAACTATGGCTACACCTTC.